This T cell receptor (beta chain) was identified in a study of blood T cell repertoires in COVID-19. Turning to the study itself: Samples came from the United States, Italy and Spain, spanning acute and convalescent COVID-19. From T cells, B-cell-depleted T cells, or PBMCs came the material, which was cDNA or gDNA.

From germline, CDR1 is SEHNR and CDR2 FQNEAQ (reference sequence). This CDR3 has 17 residues. Trimming cost V 5 bases and J 4 bases; bases outside gene matches: 8. Per the original data handling: Estimation of nucleated cell counts was performed using reference gene primer amplification. Using immunoSEQ multiplex PCR, the repertoire was profiled, and TCRdb retains in-frame clones only, with some absent. V, J and clone size are those of that table, while D and trimming were read from the DNA. The sample consists of fewer than 50,000 clones, over 65% of them appearing once. The source material was peripheral blood. This clonotype was sampled from a human donor in a cohort sampled during active COVID-19. The rearrangement uses TRBV7-9 and TRBJ2-2; 12 nucleotides line up with TRBD2. CDR3 region: CASSQTSGGRVTGELFF. CDR3 in DNA: TGTGCCAGCAGCCAGACTAGCGGGGGCCGGGTCACCGGGGAGCTGTTTTTT.